The entry below describes one T cell receptor beta chain. The treatment was: randomized to nivolumab then ipilimumab (arm A) or the reverse (arm B). No patient had prior DNA-damaging chemotherapy. Live CD3+CD8+ CD19− CD56− cells were sorted from PBMCs. The data were produced by immunoSEQ multiplex PCR, yet TCRdb's version contains in-frame clones alone and is incomplete. The sample holds 20,000 to 25,000 clones, roughly 82% seen once. This specimen comes from a study of sequential checkpoint blockade in melanoma. Study in general: After both sequences, patients received maintenance nivolumab.

Trimming left V 2 bases short and J 7 bases short, with 14 bases between. This CDR3 has 14 residues. Germline-derived CDR1 and CDR2 are SEHNR and FQNEAQ (reference sequence). The sequenced sample was CD8+ T cells sorted from blood (inferred from file names), obtained from a patient given nivolumab and ipilimumab in sequence. The TCR comes from a human donor with melanoma. The chain employs TRBV7-9 and TRBJ1-2, with D perhaps TRBD1 (5 bases). Written as DNA, the CDR3 is TGTGCCAGCAGCTTAAATCCAGGGCTGGGTGGCTACACCTTC. The encoded protein is CASSLNPGLGGYTF.